The T cell receptor beta chain described here comes from a study of shared clonotypes between healthy human individuals. Whole-study results and caveats: Exclusively blood specimens were collected; tissue repertoires likely differ.

As concerns this clone: Its antigen is still unknown.

Some clones are missing from TCRdb's copy, which holds only in-frame ones; the method was immunoSEQ multiplex PCR. The table shows some 690,000 clones, with about 90% occurring only once. CDR3 size: 19 residues. This receptor was identified in a man younger than 35 in good health. Some clones in this sample may be carry-over from other donors' samples. This chain links TRBV12-1 with TRBJ2-5; the D call TRBD1 from the table was never checked on the DNA. The J call may be mistaken, given a closer DNA end match to TRBJ2-7. TRBV12-1 is deemed a pseudogene. Sequenced sample: memory CD8+ T cells from PBMCs. Subset noted: CD45RO+ cells pooled with CCR7-negative TemRA cells. The DNA for the CDR3 is TGTGCCAGCAGCCCACAACGGGACAGGGCATACCAAGGCTCCTACGAGCAGTACTTC. Translation: CASSPQRDRAYQGSYEQYF.